Listed below are T cell receptor beta chains from one sample, sequenced in a study of cytomegalovirus exposure and HLA in healthy donors. Libraries were prepared by immunoSEQ multiplex PCR; TCRdb keeps only in-frame clonotypes and omits some of them. Found here are about 180,000 clones, 75% to 90% of them singletons; the top ten hold about 1.3%. Sequencing was carried out using PBMCs. The receptors derive from a girl aged 5 to 17 in good health and CMV-seropositive. CDR3s include the opening cysteine and the closing phenylalanine or tryptophan. A D gene is named only where the DNA matches it firmly. Clone size is not always given. Where it is, it says once, few, many or a class for expanded clones.

j_call d_call v_call clone_size cdr3_nt cdr3_aa
TRBJ2-3 TRBD2 TRBV19 - TGTGCCAGTAGTATGAGGGCTAGCGGGAGCCCAGATACGCAGTATTTT CASSMRASGSPDTQYF
TRBJ1-2 - TRBV18 - TGTGCCAGCTCACCGCGGCGGAACTATGGCTACACCTTC CASSPRRNYGYTF
TRBJ1-1 - TRBV5-1 - TGCGCCAGCAGATCAGGGGTGGGCACTGAAGCTTTCTTT CASRSGVGTEAFF
TRBJ1-4 TRBD1 TRBV7-9 - TGTGCCAGCAGCTTAGGACAGGGCCTTAATGAAAAACTGTTTTTT CASSLGQGLNEKLFF
TRBJ2-2 - TRBV7-9 few TGTGCCAGCAGCCTCCCGGGACACCCCACCGGGGAGCTGTTTTTT CASSLPGHPTGELFF
TRBJ1-1 - TRBV11-2 - TGTGCCAGCAGCTTAATGGCAGATGAAGCTTTCTTT CASSLMADEAFF
TRBJ1-2 TRBD1 TRBV9 - TGTGCCAGCAGGACAGGGAATTCCCCTAACTATGGCTACACCTTC CASRTGNSPNYGYTF
TRBJ2-3 - TRBV7-7 - TGTGCCAGCAGCCCCAGACTAGGCAGCACAGATACGCAGTATTTT CASSPRLGSTDTQYF
TRBJ2-1 TRBD2 TRBV14 - TGTGCCAGCAGCCGGAGCCCTGGTGCGGGAGAGCGCAATGAGCAGTTCTTC CASSRSPGAGERNEQFF
TRBJ2-7 - TRBV18 - TGTGCCAGCTCACCAACCTCCGGGAGCTACGAGCAGTACTTC CASSPTSGSYEQYF
TRBJ2-7 TRBD2 TRBV6-6 once TGTGCCAGCGTAAATAGCGGGAGCGACGAGCAGTACTTC CASVNSGSDEQYF
TRBJ1-3 - TRBV27 - TGTGCCAGCAGTCTGACAGGCAGCTCTGGAAACACCATATATTTT CASSLTGSSGNTIYF
TRBJ1-5 - TRBV5-1 once TGCGCCAGCAGCTTGGGCCCAGGGAGCAATCAGCCCCAGCATTTT CASSLGPGSNQPQHF
TRBJ2-1 TRBD2 TRBV6-6 once TGTGCCAGCAGTTACGGGCGGGAGGGTTACAATGAGCAGTTCTTC CASSYGREGYNEQFF
TRBJ1-4 TRBD1 TRBV9 - TGTGCCAGCAGCCTCCGACAGGGGGCTTATGAAAAACTGTTTTTT CASSLRQGAYEKLFF
TRBJ2-5 - TRBV10-2 - TGCGCCAGCATGGAGGGTCTGTCCCTTTTCCAAGAGACCCAGTACTTC CASMEGLSLFQETQYF
TRBJ2-1 - TRBV19 - TGTGCCAGTAGTATAGCCGATTTCCGCCTAGGGGTCTCCTACAATGAGCAGTTCTTC CASSIADFRLGVSYNEQFF
TRBJ1-2 TRBD1 TRBV12-5 - TGTGCTAGTGGTTTCTCCGGACAGGGAGAGAATGGCTACACCTTC CASGFSGQGENGYTF
TRBJ2-3 TRBD2 TRBV4-1 - TGCGCCAGCAGCCCTATTCCTAGCGGGAGCCCAGATACGCAGTATTTT CASSPIPSGSPDTQYF
TRBJ1-1 - TRBV6-6 - TGTGCCAGCAGACAATCGGGACATCAGAACACTGAAGCTTTCTTT CASRQSGHQNTEAFF
TRBJ1-2 TRBD1 TRBV15 - TGTGCCACCAGCAGAGATCTCTGGGGAGACAGGGGGCGGGTAGGCTACACCTTC CATSRDLWGDRGRVGYTF
TRBJ2-1 TRBD2 TRBV10-3 - TGTGCCATCATGGGAGCGGGAGTTGGGCGCACACACAATGAGCAGTTCTTC CAIMGAGVGRTHNEQFF
TRBJ2-2 - TRBV27 - TGTGCCAGCAGTTTAGATAGCGCCACCGGGGAGCTGTTTTTT CASSLDSATGELFF
TRBJ1-5 TRBD1 TRBV19 - TGTGCCAGTCAGACAGGGTTTGGCAATCAGCCCCAGCATTTT CASQTGFGNQPQHF
TRBJ1-3 - TRBV4-1 - TGCGCCAGCAGCCTCGGAGTAGGAAACACCATATATTTT CASSLGVGNTIYF
TRBJ2-5 TRBD2 TRBV5-5 - TGTGCCAGCAGCCCTGTGACTAGCGGAGAGACCCAGTACTTC CASSPVTSGETQYF
TRBJ2-1 TRBD2 TRBV10-3 - TGTGCCATCACCCGGACTAGCGGTGACAATGAGCAGTTCTTC CAITRTSGDNEQFF
TRBJ1-1 TRBD1 TRBV11-2 few TGTGCCAGCAGCTTTGGGGACAGGGAGGGTGCTGAAGCTTTCTTT CASSFGDREGAEAFF
TRBJ2-7 TRBD2 TRBV30 - TGTGCCTGGAGTCTGCGGGAGTTGGGCGAGCAGTACTTC CAWSLRELGEQYF
TRBJ1-1 - TRBV6-5 few TGTGCCAGCCGCGGGGCTACTGAAGCTTTCTTT CASRGATEAFF
TRBJ2-1 - TRBV19 - TGTGCCAGTAGTAAAGGGCAGGGGACCTACAATGAGCAGTTCTTC CASSKGQGTYNEQFF
TRBJ2-7 - TRBV27 - TGTGCCAGCAGTTTGGGGGCAGGGTCTACCTACGAGCAGTACTTC CASSLGAGSTYEQYF
TRBJ2-7 - TRBV6-1 - TGTGCCAGCAGCCCCGTGACAGGTTCCTACGAGCAGTACTTC CASSPVTGSYEQYF
TRBJ1-2 TRBD1 TRBV30 - TGTGCCTGGAGCCGGAAACCTACAGGGGCGGATAGCGGCTACACCTTC CAWSRKPTGADSGYTF
TRBJ2-7 TRBD1 TRBV27 - TGTGCCAGCAGCTATTCGGGACAGGGGTCCTACGAGCAGTACTTC CASSYSGQGSYEQYF
TRBJ2-7 TRBD1 TRBV6-1 few TGTGCCAGCAGGTTGGACAGGGGAACCTACGAGCAGTACTTC CASRLDRGTYEQYF
TRBJ2-3 TRBD2 TRBV19 once TGTCCTTCGAAGGGAGCGGGAGACGGATTAACGCAGTATTTT CPSKGAGDGLTQYF
TRBJ2-7 - TRBV10-2 - TGCGCCAGCAATCCGGGACTGTCCTACGAGCAGTACTTC CASNPGLSYEQYF
TRBJ2-7 - TRBV6-1 - TGTGCCAGCAGTGACCAGGGGTTCTCCTACGAGCAGTACTTC CASSDQGFSYEQYF
TRBJ1-4 TRBD1 TRBV4-1 - TGCGCCAGCAGCCGTATACAGGGGGGGGATGAAAAACTGTTTTTT CASSRIQGGDEKLFF
TRBJ1-2 - TRBV10-3 once TGTGCCATCAGCCCGGTGGAGAGACTCTATGGCTACACCTTC CAISPVERLYGYTF
TRBJ1-5 - TRBV2 - TGTGCCAGCAGTGACCAGGGATTTGGCCATCAGCCCCAGCATTTT CASSDQGFGHQPQHF
TRBJ2-3 TRBD2 TRBV30 - TGTGCCTGGAGTGTAGGGACTAGCGGCACAGATACGCAGTATTTT CAWSVGTSGTDTQYF
TRBJ2-1 TRBD1 TRBV5-4 few TGTGCCAGCAGCTTGAGTAGTGGCAGGGGGCATCATGAGCAGTTCTTC CASSLSSGRGHHEQFF
TRBJ2-7 TRBD2 TRBV6-5 - TGTGCCAGCAGTTACACTAGCGGGAGCAGGTACGAGCAGTACTTC CASSYTSGSRYEQYF
TRBJ2-7 - TRBV6-5 - TGTGCCAGCAGTTACCAGGCAGGGTTGGGCTACGAGCAGTACTTC CASSYQAGLGYEQYF
TRBJ2-2 - TRBV9 - TGTGCCAGCAGCTTGAGCACCGGGGAGCTGTTTTTT CASSLSTGELFF
TRBJ1-2 TRBD1 TRBV5-1 - TGCGCCAGCAGTAACGGACAGGGCAGCTATGGCTACACCTTC CASSNGQGSYGYTF
TRBJ2-1 TRBD2 TRBV27 - TGTGCCAGCAGTTCCCTTCGGACTAGCGGGCCTTCCTACAATGAGCAGTTCTTC CASSSLRTSGPSYNEQFF
TRBJ1-4 - TRBV7-9 - TGTGCCAGCAGCCTAGGGACTATTAATGAAAAACTGTTTTTT CASSLGTINEKLFF
TRBJ2-2 - TRBV6-4 - TGTGCCAGCAGTGCCTCTTCTGCACAGGGATTGAACACCGGGGAGCTGTTTTTT CASSASSAQGLNTGELFF
TRBJ2-7 TRBD1 TRBV5-4 - TGTGCCAGCAGCTTGGTTTCCAGCGGGACAGGGTTTATCCACGAGCAGTACTTC CASSLVSSGTGFIHEQYF
TRBJ1-2 - TRBV1 - TGCACCAGCAGCCAAGACGCAGGGGCGCACGGCTATGGCTACACCTTC CTSSQDAGAHGYGYTF
TRBJ1-1 - TRBV6-5 - TGTGCCAGCAGTTACGTTGGGACAAACACTGAAGCTTTCTTT CASSYVGTNTEAFF